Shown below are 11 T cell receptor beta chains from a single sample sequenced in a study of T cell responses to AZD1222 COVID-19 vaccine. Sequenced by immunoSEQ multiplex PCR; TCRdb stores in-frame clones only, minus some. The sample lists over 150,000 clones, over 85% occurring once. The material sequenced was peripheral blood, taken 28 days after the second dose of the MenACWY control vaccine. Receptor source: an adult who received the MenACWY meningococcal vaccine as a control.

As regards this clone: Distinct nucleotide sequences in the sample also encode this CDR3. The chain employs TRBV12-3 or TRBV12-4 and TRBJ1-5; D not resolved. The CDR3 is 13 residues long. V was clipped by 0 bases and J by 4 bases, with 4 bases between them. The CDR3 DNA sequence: TGTGCCAGCAGTTTAGCAGGGAATCAGCCCCAGCATTTT. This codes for CASSLAGNQPQHF.

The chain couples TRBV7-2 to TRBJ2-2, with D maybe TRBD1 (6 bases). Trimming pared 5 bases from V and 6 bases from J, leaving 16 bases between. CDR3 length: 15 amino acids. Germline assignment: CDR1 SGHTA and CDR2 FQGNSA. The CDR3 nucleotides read TGTGCCAGCAGCCTTTTTGTGGGGGCCCCCGGGGAGCTGTTTTTT. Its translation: CASSLFVGAPGELFF.

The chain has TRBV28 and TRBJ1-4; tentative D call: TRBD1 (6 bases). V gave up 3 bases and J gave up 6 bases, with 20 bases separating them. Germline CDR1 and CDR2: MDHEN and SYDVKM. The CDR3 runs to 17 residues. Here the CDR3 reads CASSFYRRDKEDEKLFF. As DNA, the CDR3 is TGTGCCAGCAGTTTTTACAGAAGGGACAAAGAGGATGAAAAACTGTTTTTT.

The CDR3 region is CASSEEGQGLTEAFF. The DNA for the CDR3 is TGTGCCAGCAGTGAAGAGGGACAGGGCCTGACTGAAGCTTTCTTT. The genes are TRBV2 and TRBJ1-1; 9 bases agree with TRBD1. The CDR3 runs to 15 residues. J was trimmed by 5 bases and V by 1 base; bases with no gene match: 5. CDR1 is SNHLY, CDR2 FYNNEI, per germline. Using reference TRBV2 and TRBJ1-1 for the parts outside the CDR3, the full variable domain is EPEVTQTPSHQVTQMGQEVILRCVPISNHLYFYWYRQILGQKVEFLVSFYNNEISEKSEIFDDQFSVERPDGSNFTLKIRSTKLEDSAMYFCASSEEGQGLTEAFFGQGTRLTVV.

Here the CDR3 reads CASSDVVGQGNSPLHF. The CDR3 region has the DNA TGTGCCAGCAGCGACGTTGTGGGACAGGGTAATTCACCCCTCCACTTT. The chain carries TRBV7-6 and TRBJ1-6, with TRBD1 matching over 9 bases. V lost 5 bases to trimming and J lost 6 bases; unmatched junction nucleotides: 8. Looked up from germline, CDR1 is SGHVS and CDR2 is FNYEAQ. This CDR3 is 16 amino acids long.

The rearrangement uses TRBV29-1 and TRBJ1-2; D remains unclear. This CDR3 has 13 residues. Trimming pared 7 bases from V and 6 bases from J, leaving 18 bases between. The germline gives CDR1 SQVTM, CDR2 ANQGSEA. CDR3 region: CSAWWQQVNGYTF. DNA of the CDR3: TGCAGCGCCTGGTGGCAGCAAGTCAATGGCTACACCTTC.

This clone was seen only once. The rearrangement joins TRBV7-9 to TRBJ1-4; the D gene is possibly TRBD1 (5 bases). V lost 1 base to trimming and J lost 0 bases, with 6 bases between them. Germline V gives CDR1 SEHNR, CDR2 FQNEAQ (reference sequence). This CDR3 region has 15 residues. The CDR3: CASSLETATNEKLFF. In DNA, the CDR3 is TGTGCCAGCAGCTTAGAGACAGCAACTAATGAAAAACTGTTTTTT.

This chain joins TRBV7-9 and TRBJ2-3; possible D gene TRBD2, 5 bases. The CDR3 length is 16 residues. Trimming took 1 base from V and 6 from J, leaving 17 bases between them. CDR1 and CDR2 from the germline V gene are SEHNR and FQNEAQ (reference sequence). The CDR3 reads CASSLDPAPSGDTQYF. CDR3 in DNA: TGTGCCAGCAGCTTAGACCCAGCCCCCTCGGGGGATACGCAGTATTTT.

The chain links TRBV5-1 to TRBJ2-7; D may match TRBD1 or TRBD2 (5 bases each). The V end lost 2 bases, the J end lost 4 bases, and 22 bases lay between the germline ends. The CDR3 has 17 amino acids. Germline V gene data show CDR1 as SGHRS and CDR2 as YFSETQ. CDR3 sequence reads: CASSLARTLTRGYEQYF. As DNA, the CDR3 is TGCGCCAGCAGCTTAGCAAGGACACTGACCCGGGGATACGAGCAGTACTTC.

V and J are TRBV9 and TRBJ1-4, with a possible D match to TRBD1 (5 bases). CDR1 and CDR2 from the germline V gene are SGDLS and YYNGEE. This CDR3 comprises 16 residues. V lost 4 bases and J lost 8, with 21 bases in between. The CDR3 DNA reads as TGTGCCAGCAGCCCCATGGGGGGGAAATTCTCCGAAAAACTGTTTTTT. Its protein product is CASSPMGGKFSEKLFF.

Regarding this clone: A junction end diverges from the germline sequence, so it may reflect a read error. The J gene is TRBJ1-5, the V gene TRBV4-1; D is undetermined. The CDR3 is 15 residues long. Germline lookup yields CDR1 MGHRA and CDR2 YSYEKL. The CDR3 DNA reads TGCGCCAGCAGCCAAGATCGGTATAGCTATCAGCCCCAGCATTTT. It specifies CASSQDRYSYQPQHF.